This TCR beta chain was observed in a study of blood T cell repertoires in COVID-19. Sequenced by immunoSEQ multiplex PCR; TCRdb stores in-frame clones only, minus some. The sample has roughly 59,000 clones; around 80% are singletons. Per the germline V gene, CDR1 is SGHDT and CDR2 is YYEEEE. Trimming cost V 4 bases and J 1 base, with 12 bases left between them. The CDR3 extends over 15 amino acids. A few counts support this clone. The specimen sequenced was peripheral blood. The rearrangement joins TRBV5-6 to TRBJ2-1, with no clear D. This receptor was obtained from a human donor in a cohort sampled during active COVID-19. The CDR3 reads CASSRLRSSYNEQFF. DNA of the CDR3: TGTGCCAGCAGCCGTTTACGGTCTTCCTACAATGAGCAGTTCTTC.